This TCR beta chain was captured in a study of blood T cell repertoires in COVID-19. With 4 bases removed from V and 6 bases from J, the gap between germline ends came to 7 bases. CDR3 length: 11 amino acids. This clone was seen just once. Per the authors' pipeline: Nucleated cell number was recorded as an estimate derived from reference gene primer amplification. Repertoires were generated with immunoSEQ multiplex PCR, while TCRdb's copy carries only in-frame clones and drops some. V, J and clone size reflect that table, while D and trimming were determined from the DNA. The table lists a few hundred thousand clones, about 87% of them singletons.

The sequencing input was peripheral blood. The TCR comes from a woman between 50 and 59 years old with COVID-19, enrolled during active disease. The J gene is TRBJ1-2, the V gene TRBV5-3; D call uncertain. TRBV5-3 is placed among ORFs of uncertain function. CDR3 nucleotide sequence: TGTGCCAGAAGCGAGAGGGATGGCTACACCTTC. This translates into CARSERDGYTF.